The rows below give T cell receptor beta chains drawn from one sample of a study of shared clonotypes between healthy human individuals. The data were produced by immunoSEQ multiplex PCR, yet TCRdb's version contains in-frame clones alone and is incomplete. The sample includes about 2.2 million clones, 93% of them seen just once. Sequenced sample: naive CD8+ T cells from PBMCs. All receptors derive from a man between 18 and 29 years old in good health. Some clones in this sample may be carry-over from other donors' samples. The CDR3 runs from the conserved cysteine through the conserved F or W. Fields, in order: J gene, D gene, clone size, V gene, CDR3 DNA, CDR3 protein. A D gene is named only where the DNA matches it firmly. Clone sizes are given selectively: once, few, many, or a class where the clone is expanded.

J: TRBJ2-2
D: .
size: .
V: TRBV6-5
DNA: TGTGCCAGCAGTTACTCAGGGGGAGGGCCGACCGGGGAGCTGTTTTTT
CDR3: CASSYSGGGPTGELFF

J: TRBJ1-2
D: TRBD1
size: .
V: TRBV10-1
DNA: TGCGCCAGCAACCGGGGACAGGAGACTAACTATGGCTACACCTTC
CDR3: CASNRGQETNYGYTF

J: TRBJ2-7
D: .
size: .
V: TRBV28
DNA: TGTGCCAGCAGTTTAGGTGACAGACCCTACGAGCAGTACTTC
CDR3: CASSLGDRPYEQYF

J: TRBJ1-1
D: TRBD1
size: .
V: TRBV6-1
DNA: TGTGCCAGCAGTGAACCGGGGACAGGGGGCGCACTAACTGAAGCTTTCTTT
CDR3: CASSEPGTGGALTEAFF

J: TRBJ1-4
D: .
size: .
V: TRBV19
DNA: TGTGCCAGTAGTATTGCGCTGTTTTATGAAAAACTGTTTTTT
CDR3: CASSIALFYEKLFF

J: TRBJ1-1
D: .
size: .
V: TRBV7-9
DNA: TGTGCCAGCAGCTGGGACGAAGGAGCTTTCTTT
CDR3: CASSWDEGAFF

J: TRBJ2-7
D: .
size: once
V: TRBV6-1
DNA: TGTGCCAGCAGTGAAGCTGCACGGGCCCTTTGGGGGACTGACACCTACGAGCAGTACTTC
CDR3: CASSEAARALWGTDTYEQYF

J: TRBJ2-3
D: TRBD2
size: .
V: TRBV7-9
DNA: TGTGCCAGCAGCTTCCCAGTGACTAGCGGGAGCACAGATACGCAGTATTTT
CDR3: CASSFPVTSGSTDTQYF

J: TRBJ2-3
D: .
size: .
V: TRBV9
DNA: TGTGCCAGCAGCGGTGACGGAACTAGCACAGATACGCAGTATTTT
CDR3: CASSGDGTSTDTQYF

J: TRBJ1-1
D: .
size: .
V: TRBV14
DNA: TGTGCCAGCAGCCAAGGGGTAAGAGGGACTGAAGCTTTCTTT
CDR3: CASSQGVRGTEAFF

J: TRBJ2-1
D: TRBD2
size: .
V: TRBV14
DNA: TGTGCCAGCAGCCCCTTGGGACTAGCGGGAGGGCCCCCCTACAATGAGCAGTTCTTC
CDR3: CASSPLGLAGGPPYNEQFF

J: TRBJ1-3
D: .
size: once
V: TRBV5-5
DNA: TGTGCCAGCAGCACGGGACCCCTTGGAAACACCATATATTTT
CDR3: CASSTGPLGNTIYF

J: TRBJ1-1
D: .
size: .
V: TRBV7-2
DNA: TGTGCCAGCAGCACCAGGGTGAGGGGCACTGAAGCTTTCTTT
CDR3: CASSTRVRGTEAFF

J: TRBJ1-1
D: .
size: .
V: TRBV7-9
DNA: TGTGCCAGCAGCTTAGGGGCCTCCACTGAAGCTTTCTTT
CDR3: CASSLGASTEAFF

J: TRBJ2-7
D: .
size: .
V: TRBV11-2
DNA: TGTGCCAGCAGCTCCCCTGCTCTACGTGAGCAGTACTTC
CDR3: CASSSPALREQYF

J: TRBJ2-3
D: .
size: .
V: TRBV5-6
DNA: TGTGCCAGCAGCTTGCGTCCAGCTAGCACAGATACGCAGTATTTT
CDR3: CASSLRPASTDTQYF

J: TRBJ2-1
D: TRBD1
size: .
V: TRBV27
DNA: TGTGCCAGCAGTTTACAGGGGGCCAATGAGCAGTTCTTC
CDR3: CASSLQGANEQFF

J: TRBJ2-7
D: .
size: .
V: TRBV27
DNA: TGTGCCAGCAAAACAGGGAAATCGGGGCAGTACTTC
CDR3: CASKTGKSGQYF

J: TRBJ2-7
D: .
size: .
V: TRBV11-2
DNA: TGTGCCACCCGACAGTGGAGCTCCTACGAGCAGTACTTC
CDR3: CATRQWSSYEQYF

J: TRBJ1-2
D: TRBD1
size: .
V: TRBV9
DNA: TGTGCCAGCAGCGTGGGGACAGGCGAACCCAATGGCTACACCTTC
CDR3: CASSVGTGEPNGYTF

J: TRBJ1-1
D: .
size: .
V: TRBV28
DNA: TGTGCCATCCAACGGGGGTTAGCTTTCTTT
CDR3: CAIQRGLAFF

J: TRBJ2-1
D: .
size: once
V: TRBV19
DNA: TGTGCCACTCGGGACCGCAATGAGCAGTTCTTC
CDR3: CATRDRNEQFF

J: TRBJ2-3
D: .
size: .
V: TRBV15
DNA: TGTGCCACCAGCAGAGGGCCCCAGGGGTTGTTGGCAGATACGCAGTATTTT
CDR3: CATSRGPQGLLADTQYF

J: TRBJ1-5
D: .
size: few
V: TRBV9
DNA: TGTGCCAGCAGCGTAAACAGCCATCAGCCCCAGCATTTT
CDR3: CASSVNSHQPQHF

J: TRBJ1-1
D: .
size: .
V: TRBV4-2
DNA: TGTGCCAGCAGTGGGGCCAGGGCCATGAACACTGAAGCTTTCTTT
CDR3: CASSGARAMNTEAFF

J: TRBJ1-1
D: .
size: once
V: TRBV4-3
DNA: TGCGCCAGCAGCCAAGATGATTGGTCTGGCGTGAACACTGAAGCTTTCTTT
CDR3: CASSQDDWSGVNTEAFF

J: TRBJ2-1
D: TRBD2
size: .
V: TRBV27
DNA: TGTGCCAGCAGTTTATGGCCGAGCGGGAAAGCGTACAATGAGCAGTTCTTC
CDR3: CASSLWPSGKAYNEQFF

J: TRBJ2-5
D: .
size: .
V: TRBV2
DNA: TGTGCCAGCAGTGAAATGGCTTGGACGTACCAAGAGACCCAGTACTTC
CDR3: CASSEMAWTYQETQYF

J: TRBJ2-7
D: .
size: few
V: TRBV4-2
DNA: TGTGCCAGCAGCCAAGGTCACGCAACCTACGAGCAGTACTTC
CDR3: CASSQGHATYEQYF

J: TRBJ1-5
D: .
size: .
V: TRBV28
DNA: TGTGCCAGCAGTTTATGGGCAGGGCTGGGGAATCAGCCCCAGCATTTT
CDR3: CASSLWAGLGNQPQHF

J: TRBJ2-2
D: .
size: .
V: TRBV6-6
DNA: TGTGCCAGCAGCACCTATAACGCGAACACCGGGGAGCTGTTTTTT
CDR3: CASSTYNANTGELFF

J: TRBJ2-7
D: TRBD1
size: .
V: TRBV28
DNA: TGTGCCAGCAGTTTCTTTACATCGACAGGGGGATTCGACGAGCAGTACTTC
CDR3: CASSFFTSTGGFDEQYF

J: TRBJ1-6
D: .
size: .
V: TRBV28
DNA: TGTGCCAGCAGTTTGTATTCACCCCTCCACTTT
CDR3: CASSLYSPLHF

J: TRBJ1-5
D: .
size: .
V: TRBV27
DNA: TGTGCCAGCAGTTTTAGGGGGAGTGATCAGCCCCAGCATTTT
CDR3: CASSFRGSDQPQHF

J: TRBJ1-5
D: .
size: once
V: TRBV19
DNA: TGTGCCAGTAGTATCTACGGGGCTAACGATCAGCCCCAGCATTTT
CDR3: CASSIYGANDQPQHF

J: TRBJ2-1
D: TRBD2
size: once
V: TRBV27
DNA: TGTGCCAGCAGTTTAGGGACTAGCGGGGTAGTAGAGCAGTTCTTC
CDR3: CASSLGTSGVVEQFF

J: TRBJ2-3
D: .
size: .
V: TRBV2
DNA: TGTGCCAGCAGTTGGACTGTACCGTCAGATACGCAGTATTTT
CDR3: CASSWTVPSDTQYF

J: TRBJ2-7
D: .
size: .
V: TRBV5-1
DNA: TGCGCCAGCAGCTTGGGCCCCCTGGAGCAGTACTTC
CDR3: CASSLGPLEQYF

J: TRBJ2-1
D: TRBD1
size: .
V: TRBV19
DNA: TGTGCCAGTAGCCACAGGGGCCGGGAGCAGTTCTTC
CDR3: CASSHRGREQFF

J: TRBJ2-7
D: TRBD1
size: .
V: TRBV27
DNA: TGTGCCAGCAGTTTATCGTCCGGGGACAGGGTCTACGAGCAGTACTTC
CDR3: CASSLSSGDRVYEQYF

J: TRBJ2-7
D: .
size: once
V: TRBV11-2
DNA: TGTGCCAGCAGCTTAGATTGGCCCCATGAGGGCGGCTACGAGCAGTACTTC
CDR3: CASSLDWPHEGGYEQYF

J: TRBJ2-1
D: TRBD1
size: .
V: TRBV13
DNA: TGTGCCAGCAGCTCCCGGGACAGGGGCTTCAATGAGCAGTTCTTC
CDR3: CASSSRDRGFNEQFF

J: TRBJ2-3
D: .
size: once
V: TRBV10-3
DNA: TGTGCCATCAGTGACGGGCCGAGGTTGTATTTT
CDR3: CAISDGPRLYF

J: TRBJ2-3
D: .
size: .
V: TRBV5-1
DNA: TGCGCCAGCAGCCCTCGAGGGGAAGATACGCAGTATTTT
CDR3: CASSPRGEDTQYF

J: TRBJ1-1
D: .
size: few
V: TRBV9
DNA: TGTGCCAGCAGCGTAGACGGCAGGGCGAACACTGAAGCTTTCTTT
CDR3: CASSVDGRANTEAFF

J: TRBJ2-7
D: TRBD2
size: .
V: TRBV19
DNA: TGTGCCAGTAGTGAGGGACTAGCGGGTTCCTACGAGCAGTACTTC
CDR3: CASSEGLAGSYEQYF

J: TRBJ2-1
D: TRBD2
size: .
V: TRBV14
DNA: TGTGCCAGCAGCCGGGGACTAGCGGGAACCTACAATGAGCAGTTCTTC
CDR3: CASSRGLAGTYNEQFF

J: TRBJ1-2
D: TRBD1
size: once
V: TRBV5-5
DNA: TGTGCCAGCAGCTTGGCGGGACAGGCCCTACCTCCCCGTTTGTTC
CDR3: CASSLAGQALPPRLF

J: TRBJ2-1
D: .
size: .
V: TRBV7-9
DNA: TGTGCCAGCAGTCTCCCGGCCCCCAATGAGCAGTTCTTC
CDR3: CASSLPAPNEQFF

J: TRBJ1-2
D: .
size: .
V: TRBV10-1
DNA: TGCGCCAGCAGTGATAGGTCCGATCTTGGCTATGGCTACACCTTC
CDR3: CASSDRSDLGYGYTF

J: TRBJ2-7
D: .
size: .
V: TRBV5-1
DNA: TGCGCCAGCAGCTTGGTCAAGGAGGTCTACGAGCAGTACTTC
CDR3: CASSLVKEVYEQYF

J: TRBJ2-1
D: .
size: .
V: TRBV4-1
DNA: TGCGCCAGCAGCCAAGAGTGGTCGGCGGCCTCCTACAATGAGCAGTTCTTC
CDR3: CASSQEWSAASYNEQFF

J: TRBJ2-2
D: .
size: .
V: TRBV9
DNA: TGTGCCAGCAGCGTCTTAGCGGCCGCCGGGGAGCTGTTTTTT
CDR3: CASSVLAAAGELFF

J: TRBJ1-1
D: .
size: .
V: TRBV27
DNA: TGTGCCAGCACCAATCCGGGCGGGGACACTGAAGCTTTCTTT
CDR3: CASTNPGGDTEAFF